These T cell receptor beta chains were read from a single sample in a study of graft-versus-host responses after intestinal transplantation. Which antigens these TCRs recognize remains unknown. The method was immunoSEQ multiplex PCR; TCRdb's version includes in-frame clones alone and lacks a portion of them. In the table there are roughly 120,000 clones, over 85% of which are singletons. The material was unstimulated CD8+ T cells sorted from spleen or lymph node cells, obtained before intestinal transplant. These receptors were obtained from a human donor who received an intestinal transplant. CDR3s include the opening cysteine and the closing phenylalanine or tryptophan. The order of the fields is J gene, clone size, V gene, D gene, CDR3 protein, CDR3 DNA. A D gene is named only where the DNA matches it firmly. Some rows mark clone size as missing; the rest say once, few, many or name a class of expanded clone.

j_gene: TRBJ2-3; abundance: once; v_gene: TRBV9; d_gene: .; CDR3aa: CASSEAGADTDTQYF; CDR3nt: TGTGCCAGCAGCGAAGCAGGGGCGGACACAGATACGCAGTATTTT
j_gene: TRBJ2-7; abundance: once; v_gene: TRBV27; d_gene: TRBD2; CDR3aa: CASTSVAGGRDEQYF; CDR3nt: TGTGCCAGCACTTCCGTAGCGGGAGGGCGCGACGAGCAGTACTTC
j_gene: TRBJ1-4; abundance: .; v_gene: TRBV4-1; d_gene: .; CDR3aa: CASSLRGGVDEKLFF; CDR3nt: TGCGCCAGCAGCCTGAGAGGAGGGGTAGACGAAAAACTGTTTTTT
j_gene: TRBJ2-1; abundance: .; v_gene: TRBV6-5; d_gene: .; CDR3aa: CASSYRAGGNEQFF; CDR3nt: TGTGCCAGCAGTTATAGGGCGGGTGGGAATGAGCAGTTCTTC
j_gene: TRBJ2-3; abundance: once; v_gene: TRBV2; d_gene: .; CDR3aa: CASSSKVATSTDTQYF; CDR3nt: TGTGCCAGCAGTTCTAAGGTAGCGACTAGCACAGATACGCAGTATTTT
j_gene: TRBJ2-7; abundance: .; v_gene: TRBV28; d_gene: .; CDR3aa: CASSLGPPFSTYEQYF; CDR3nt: TGTGCCAGCAGTTTAGGACCCCCCTTCTCTACCTACGAGCAGTACTTC
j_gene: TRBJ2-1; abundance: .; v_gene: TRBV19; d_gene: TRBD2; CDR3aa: CASSIVSGGSYNEQFF; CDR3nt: TGTGCCAGTAGTATAGTGAGCGGGGGCTCCTACAATGAGCAGTTCTTC
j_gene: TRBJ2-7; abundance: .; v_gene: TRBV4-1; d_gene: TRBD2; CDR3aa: CASSQETSGRGEQYF; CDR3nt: TGCGCCAGCAGCCAAGAGACTAGCGGGAGAGGGGAGCAGTACTTC
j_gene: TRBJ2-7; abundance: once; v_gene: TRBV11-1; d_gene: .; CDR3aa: CASSSPGSPMFEQYF; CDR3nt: TGTGCCAGCAGCTCCCCGGGATCCCCAATGTTCGAGCAGTACTTC
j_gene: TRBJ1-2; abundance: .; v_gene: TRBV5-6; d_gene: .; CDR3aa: CASSLRTDPYGYTF; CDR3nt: TGTGCCAGCAGCTTACGGACAGACCCCTATGGCTACACCTTC
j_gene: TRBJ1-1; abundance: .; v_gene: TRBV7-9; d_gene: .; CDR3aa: CASSLTGGVATEAFF; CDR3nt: TGTGCCAGCAGCTTAACCGGGGGGGTGGCCACTGAAGCTTTCTTT
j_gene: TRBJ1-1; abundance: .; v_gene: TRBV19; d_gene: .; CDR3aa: CASSMGGNTEAFF; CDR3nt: TGTGCCAGTAGTATGGGTGGGAACACTGAAGCTTTCTTT
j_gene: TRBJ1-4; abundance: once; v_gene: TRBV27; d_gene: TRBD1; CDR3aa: CASSSIGQGVLSNEKLFF; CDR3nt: TGTGCCAGCAGTTCAATCGGACAGGGGGTGTTATCCAATGAAAAACTGTTTTTT
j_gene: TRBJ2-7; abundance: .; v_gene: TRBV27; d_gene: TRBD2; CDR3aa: CASSLSSGGGSEEQYF; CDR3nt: TGTGCCAGCAGTTTATCCTCCGGGGGGGGTTCGGAAGAGCAGTACTTC
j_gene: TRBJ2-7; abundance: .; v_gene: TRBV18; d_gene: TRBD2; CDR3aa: CASSPHKDYTRLAGPYSGYEQYF; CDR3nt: TGTGCCAGCTCTCCACACAAAGACTATACAAGACTAGCCGGGCCATATTCGGGGTACGAGCAGTACTTC
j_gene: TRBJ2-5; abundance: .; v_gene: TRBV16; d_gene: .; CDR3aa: CASSQSATDQETQYF; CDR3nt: TGTGCCAGCAGCCAATCTGCTACGGACCAAGAGACCCAGTACTTC
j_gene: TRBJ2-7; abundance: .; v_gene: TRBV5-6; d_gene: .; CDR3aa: CASSLGDLRGTTRYEQYF; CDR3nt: TGTGCCAGCAGCTTGGGGGATTTACGCGGGACAACCCGGTACGAGCAGTACTTC
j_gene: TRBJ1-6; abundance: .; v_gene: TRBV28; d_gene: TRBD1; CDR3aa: CASSLWDRVSPLHF; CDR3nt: TGTGCCAGCAGTTTATGGGACAGGGTTTCACCCCTCCACTTT
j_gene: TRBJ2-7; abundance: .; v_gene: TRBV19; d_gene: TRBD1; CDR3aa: CASSPSGTAYEQYF; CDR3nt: TGTGCCAGTAGTCCTTCCGGGACAGCCTACGAGCAGTACTTC
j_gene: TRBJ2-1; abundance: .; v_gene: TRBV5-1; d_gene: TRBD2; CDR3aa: CASSFSGSPNNEQFF; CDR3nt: TGCGCCAGCAGCTTTAGCGGGAGCCCCAACAATGAGCAGTTCTTC
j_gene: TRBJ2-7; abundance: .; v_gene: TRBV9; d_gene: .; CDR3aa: CASSVASGGAYEQYF; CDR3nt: TGTGCCAGCAGCGTAGCTTCTGGCGGGGCCTACGAGCAGTACTTC
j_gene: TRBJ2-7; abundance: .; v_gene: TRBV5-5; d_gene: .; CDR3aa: CASRASFGPYEQYF; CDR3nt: TGTGCCAGCCGAGCTTCCTTCGGACCCTACGAGCAGTACTTC
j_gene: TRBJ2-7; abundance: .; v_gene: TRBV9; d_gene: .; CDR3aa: CASSPTDSYEQYF; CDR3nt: TGTGCCAGCAGCCCCACCGACTCCTACGAGCAGTACTTC
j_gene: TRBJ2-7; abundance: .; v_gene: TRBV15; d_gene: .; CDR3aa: CATSKDRGHYEQYF; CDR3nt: TGTGCCACCAGCAAAGATCGAGGGCACTACGAGCAGTACTTC
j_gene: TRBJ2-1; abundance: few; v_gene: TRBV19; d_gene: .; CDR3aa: CASSAAVTNEQFF; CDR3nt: TGTGCCAGTAGTGCGGCGGTGACCAATGAGCAGTTCTTC
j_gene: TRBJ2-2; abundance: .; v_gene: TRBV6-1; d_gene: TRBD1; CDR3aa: CASSLQGAAGELFF; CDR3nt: TGTGCCAGCAGCTTACAGGGGGCGGCCGGGGAGCTGTTTTTT
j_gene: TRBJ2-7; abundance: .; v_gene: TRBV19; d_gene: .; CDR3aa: CASSTGGGGGTSYEQYF; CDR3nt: TGTGCCAGTAGTACCGGGGGTGGGGGCGGCACCTCCTACGAGCAGTACTTC
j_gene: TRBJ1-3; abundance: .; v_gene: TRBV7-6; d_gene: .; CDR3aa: CASTNPGAGNTIYF; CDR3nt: TGTGCCAGCACCAATCCCGGTGCGGGAAACACCATATATTTT
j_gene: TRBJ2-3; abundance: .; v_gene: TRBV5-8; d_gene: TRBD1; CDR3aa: CASSLPDGQATDTQYF; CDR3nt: TGTGCCAGCAGCTTGCCGGACGGACAGGCAACAGATACGCAGTATTTT
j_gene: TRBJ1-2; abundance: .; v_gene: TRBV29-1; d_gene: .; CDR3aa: CSVEDRGFGYTF; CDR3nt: TGCAGCGTTGAAGATCGGGGTTTTGGCTACACCTTC
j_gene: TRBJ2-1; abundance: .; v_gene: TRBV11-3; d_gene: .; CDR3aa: CASSLRGADNEQFF; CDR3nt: TGTGCCAGCAGCTTACGTGGGGCAGACAATGAGCAGTTCTTC
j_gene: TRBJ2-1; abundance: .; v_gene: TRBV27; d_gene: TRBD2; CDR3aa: CASGLSSGTYNEQFF; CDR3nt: TGTGCCAGCGGACTATCTAGCGGGACTTACAATGAGCAGTTCTTC
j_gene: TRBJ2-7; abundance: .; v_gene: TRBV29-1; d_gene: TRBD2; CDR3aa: CSVEIAGSYEQYF; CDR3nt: TGCAGCGTTGAAATAGCGGGATCCTACGAGCAGTACTTC
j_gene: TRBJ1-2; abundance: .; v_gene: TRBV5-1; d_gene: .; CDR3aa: CASREQQEVLAGYTF; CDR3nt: TGCGCCAGCAGGGAACAACAGGAGGTGCTGGCTGGCTACACCTTC
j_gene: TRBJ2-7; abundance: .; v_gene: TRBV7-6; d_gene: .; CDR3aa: CASSPSPPGTYEQYF; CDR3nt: TGTGCCAGCAGCCCAAGCCCCCCTGGGACCTACGAGCAGTACTTC
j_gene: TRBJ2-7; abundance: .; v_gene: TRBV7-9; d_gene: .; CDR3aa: CASTSADAYEQYF; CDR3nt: TGTGCCAGCACCTCGGCGGACGCCTACGAGCAGTACTTC
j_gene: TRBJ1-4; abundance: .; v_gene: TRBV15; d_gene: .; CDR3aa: CATSSLRYRDITGATNEKLFF; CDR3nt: TGTGCCACCAGCAGTCTAAGGTACCGGGACATAACTGGAGCAACTAATGAAAAACTGTTTTTT
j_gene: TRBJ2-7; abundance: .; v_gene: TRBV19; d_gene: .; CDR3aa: CASSIGDGTYEQYF; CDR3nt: TGTGCCAGTAGTATAGGCGACGGTACCTACGAGCAGTACTTC
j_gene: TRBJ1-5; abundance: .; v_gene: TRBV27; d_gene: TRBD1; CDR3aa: CASRDRGSYSNQPQHF; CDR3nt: TGTGCCAGCCGGGACAGGGGATCGTATAGCAATCAGCCCCAGCATTTT
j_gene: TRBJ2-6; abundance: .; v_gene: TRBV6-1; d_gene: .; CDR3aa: CASSEAYGGPGANVLTF; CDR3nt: TGTGCCAGCAGTGAAGCTTATGGGGGACCGGGGGCCAACGTCCTGACTTTC
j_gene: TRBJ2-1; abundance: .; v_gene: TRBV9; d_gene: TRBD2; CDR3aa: CATNLRQGGSSYNEQFF; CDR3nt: TGTGCCACCAACCTACGCCAAGGCGGGAGCTCCTACAATGAGCAGTTCTTC